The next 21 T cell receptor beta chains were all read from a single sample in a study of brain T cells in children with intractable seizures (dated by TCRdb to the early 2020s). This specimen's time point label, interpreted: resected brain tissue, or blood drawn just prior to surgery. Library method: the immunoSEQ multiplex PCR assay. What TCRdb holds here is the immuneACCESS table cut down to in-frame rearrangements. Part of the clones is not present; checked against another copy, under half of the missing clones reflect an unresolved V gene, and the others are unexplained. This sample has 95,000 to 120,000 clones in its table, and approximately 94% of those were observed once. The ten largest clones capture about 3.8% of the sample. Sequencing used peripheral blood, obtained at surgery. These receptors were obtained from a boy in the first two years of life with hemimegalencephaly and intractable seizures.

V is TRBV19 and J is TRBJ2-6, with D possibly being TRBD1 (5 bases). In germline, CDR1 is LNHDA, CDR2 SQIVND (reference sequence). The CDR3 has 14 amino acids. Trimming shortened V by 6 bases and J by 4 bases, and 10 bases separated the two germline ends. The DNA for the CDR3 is TGTGCCAGTAGCCAAACAGGCGGGGCCAACGTCCTGACTTTC. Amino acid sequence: CASSQTGGANVLTF.

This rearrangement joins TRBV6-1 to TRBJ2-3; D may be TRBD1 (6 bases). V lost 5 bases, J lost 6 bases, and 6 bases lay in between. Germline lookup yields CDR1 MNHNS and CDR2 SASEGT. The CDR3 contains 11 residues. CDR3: CASSTGDTQYF. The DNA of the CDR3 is TGTGCCAGCAGTACAGGGGATACGCAGTATTTT.

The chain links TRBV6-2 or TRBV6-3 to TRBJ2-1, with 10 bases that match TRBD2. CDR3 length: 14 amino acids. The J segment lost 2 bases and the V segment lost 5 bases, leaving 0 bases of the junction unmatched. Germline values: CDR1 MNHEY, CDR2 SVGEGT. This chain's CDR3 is CASSSGRAYNEQFF. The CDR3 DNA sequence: TGTGCCAGCAGTAGCGGGAGGGCCTACAATGAGCAGTTCTTC.

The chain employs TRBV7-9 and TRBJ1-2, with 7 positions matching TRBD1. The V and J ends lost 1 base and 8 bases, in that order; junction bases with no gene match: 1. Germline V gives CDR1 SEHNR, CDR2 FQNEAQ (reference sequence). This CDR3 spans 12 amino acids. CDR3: CASSLGGQGYTF. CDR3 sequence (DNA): TGTGCCAGCAGCTTAGGGGGACAGGGCTACACCTTC.

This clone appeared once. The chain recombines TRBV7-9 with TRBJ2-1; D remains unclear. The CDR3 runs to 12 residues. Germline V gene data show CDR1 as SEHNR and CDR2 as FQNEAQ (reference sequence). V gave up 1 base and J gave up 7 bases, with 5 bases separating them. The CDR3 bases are TGTGCCAGCAGCTTAGGACTGAATGAGCAGTTCTTC. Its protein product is CASSLGLNEQFF. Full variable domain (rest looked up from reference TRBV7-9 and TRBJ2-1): DTGVSQNPRHKITKRGQNVTFRCDPISEHNRLYWYRQTLGQGPEFLTYFQNEAQLEKSRLLSDRFSAERPKGSFSTLEIQRTEQGDSAMYLCASSLGLNEQFFGPGTRLTVL.

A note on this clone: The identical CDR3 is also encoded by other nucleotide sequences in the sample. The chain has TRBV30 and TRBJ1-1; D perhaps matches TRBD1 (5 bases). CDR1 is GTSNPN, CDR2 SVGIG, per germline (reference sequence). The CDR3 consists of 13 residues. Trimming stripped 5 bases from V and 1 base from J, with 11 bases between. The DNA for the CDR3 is TGTGCCTGGGACAGACAAGGGAACACTGAAGCTTTCTTT. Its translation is CAWDRQGNTEAFF.

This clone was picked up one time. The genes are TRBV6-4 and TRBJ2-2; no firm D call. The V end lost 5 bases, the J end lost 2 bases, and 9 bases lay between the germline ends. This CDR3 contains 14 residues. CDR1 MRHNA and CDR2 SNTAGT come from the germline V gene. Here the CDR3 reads CASSLFGNTGELFF. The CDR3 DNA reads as TGTGCCAGCAGTCTCTTCGGTAACACCGGGGAGCTGTTTTTT.

The CDR3 here is CASSRTGYQSGNTIYF. The CDR3 DNA sequence: TGCGCCAGCAGCAGGACAGGGTACCAGTCTGGAAACACCATATATTTT. The chain links TRBV5-1 to TRBJ1-3; 8 bases agree with TRBD1. Germline CDR1 is SGHRS and CDR2 is YFSETQ. The CDR3 consists of 16 residues. Germline trimming cut 4 bases from V and 1 base from J; bases unmatched to any gene: 7. Looking up the rest from reference TRBV5-1 and TRBJ1-3 gives the full variable domain: KAGVTQTPRYLIKTRGQQVTLSCSPISGHRSVSWYQQTPGQGLQFLFEYFSETQRNKGNFPGRFSGRQFSNSRSEMNVSTLELGDSALYLCASSRTGYQSGNTIYFGEGSWLTVV.

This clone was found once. The CDR3 spells CASSLSEVSRTQYF. The CDR3 nucleotides are TGTGCCAGCAGTTTAAGTGAGGTCTCCCGGACCCAGTACTTC. This chain uses TRBV28 with TRBJ2-5; D not certain. Germline CDR1 MDHEN, CDR2 SYDVKM. CDR3 length equals 14 residues. The V end was cut by 2 bases, the J end by 7 bases, with 14 bases between.

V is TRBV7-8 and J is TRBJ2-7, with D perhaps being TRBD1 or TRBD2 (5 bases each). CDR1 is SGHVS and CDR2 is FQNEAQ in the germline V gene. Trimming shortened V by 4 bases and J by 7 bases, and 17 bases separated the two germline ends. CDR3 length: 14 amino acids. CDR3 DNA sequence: TGTGCCAGCAGCTCCCGGGACCCTGTGGGGGAGCAGTACTTC. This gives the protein CASSSRDPVGEQYF. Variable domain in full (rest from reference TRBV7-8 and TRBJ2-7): GAGVSQSPRYKVAKRGQDVALRCDPISGHVSLFWYQQALGQGPEFLTYFQNEAQLDKSGLPSDRFFAERPEGSVSTLKIQRTQQEDSAVYLCASSSRDPVGEQYFGPGTRLTVT.

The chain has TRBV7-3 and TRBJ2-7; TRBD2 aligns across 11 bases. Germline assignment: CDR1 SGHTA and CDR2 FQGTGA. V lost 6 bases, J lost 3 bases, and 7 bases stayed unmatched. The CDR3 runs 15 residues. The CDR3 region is CASSYLAGGFYEQYF. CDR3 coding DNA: TGTGCCAGCAGTTATCTAGCGGGAGGATTCTACGAGCAGTACTTC. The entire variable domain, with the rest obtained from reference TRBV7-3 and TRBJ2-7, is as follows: GAGVSQTPSNKVTEKGKYVELRCDPISGHTALYWYRQSLGQGPEFLIYFQGTGAADDSGLPNDRFFAVRPEGSVSTLKIQRTERGDSAVYLCASSYLAGGFYEQYFGPGTRLTVT.

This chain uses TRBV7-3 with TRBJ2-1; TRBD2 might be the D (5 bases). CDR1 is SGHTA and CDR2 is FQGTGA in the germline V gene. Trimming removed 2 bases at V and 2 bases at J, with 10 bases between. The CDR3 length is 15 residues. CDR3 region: CASSLGRVPYNEQFF. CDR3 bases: TGTGCCAGCAGCTTAGGGCGGGTCCCCTACAATGAGCAGTTCTTC.

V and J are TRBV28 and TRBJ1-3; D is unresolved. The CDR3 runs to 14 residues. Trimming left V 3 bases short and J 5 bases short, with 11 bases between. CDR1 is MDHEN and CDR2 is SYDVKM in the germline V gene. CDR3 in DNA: TGTGCCAGCAGTTTTATAGGCCGGAGAAACACCATATATTTT. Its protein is CASSFIGRRNTIYF.

CDR3 coding DNA: TGTGCCAGCAGCCGACAGACACTTTACAATGAGCAGTTCTTC. This encodes CASSRQTLYNEQFF. The chain uses TRBV7-6 and TRBJ2-1, with a possible D match to TRBD1 (5 bases). The CDR3 contains 14 residues. V was trimmed by 5 bases and J by 4 bases, leaving 12 bases between them. Germline V CDR1 and CDR2: SGHVS, FNYEAQ. Together with reference TRBV7-6 and TRBJ2-1, the CDR3 gives the full variable domain: GAGVSQSPRYKVTKRGQDVALRCDPISGHVSLYWYRQALGQGPEFLTYFNYEAQQDKSGLPNDRFSAERPEGSISTLTIQRTEQRDSAMYRCASSRQTLYNEQFFGPGTRLTVL.

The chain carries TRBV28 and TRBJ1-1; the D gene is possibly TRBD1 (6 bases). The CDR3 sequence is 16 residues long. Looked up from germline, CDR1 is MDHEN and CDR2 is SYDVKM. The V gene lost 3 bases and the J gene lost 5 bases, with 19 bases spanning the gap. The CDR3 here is CASSFGVGALGTEAFF. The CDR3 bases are TGTGCCAGCAGTTTTGGGGTGGGGGCGTTGGGAACTGAAGCTTTCTTT.

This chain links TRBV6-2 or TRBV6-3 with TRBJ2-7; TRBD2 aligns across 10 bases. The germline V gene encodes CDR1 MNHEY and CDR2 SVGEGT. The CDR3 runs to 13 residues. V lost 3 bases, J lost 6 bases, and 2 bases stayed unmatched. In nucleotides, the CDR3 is TGTGCCAGCAGTTATGTAGCGGGAGGCGAGCAGTACTTC. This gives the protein CASSYVAGGEQYF.

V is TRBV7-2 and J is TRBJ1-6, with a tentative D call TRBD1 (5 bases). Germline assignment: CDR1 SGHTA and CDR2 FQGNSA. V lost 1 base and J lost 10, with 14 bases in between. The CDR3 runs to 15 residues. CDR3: CASSLEGRAPSPLHF. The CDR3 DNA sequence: TGTGCCAGCAGCTTAGAGGGGCGGGCTCCATCACCCCTCCACTTT.

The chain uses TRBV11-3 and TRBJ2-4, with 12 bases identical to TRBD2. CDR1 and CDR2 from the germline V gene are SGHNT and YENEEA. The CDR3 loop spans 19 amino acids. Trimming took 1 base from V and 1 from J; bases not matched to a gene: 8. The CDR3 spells CASSLVLAGGLTAKNIQYF. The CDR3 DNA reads TGTGCCAGCAGCTTAGTACTAGCGGGAGGCCTTACCGCCAAAAACATTCAGTACTTC.

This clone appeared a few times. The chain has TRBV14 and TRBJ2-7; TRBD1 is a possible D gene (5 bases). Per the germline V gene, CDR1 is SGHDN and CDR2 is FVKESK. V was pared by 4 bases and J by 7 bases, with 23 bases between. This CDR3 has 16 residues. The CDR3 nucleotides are TGTGCCAGCAGCCCCCTTAAAGGGGCCTCTTTAAAAGAGCAGTACTTC. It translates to CASSPLKGASLKEQYF.

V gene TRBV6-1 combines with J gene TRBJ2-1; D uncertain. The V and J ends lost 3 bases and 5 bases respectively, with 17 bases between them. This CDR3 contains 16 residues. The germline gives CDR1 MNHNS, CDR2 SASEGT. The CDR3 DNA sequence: TGTGCCAGCAGTGACTATCTGGCCCAGCTCAACAATGAGCAGTTCTTC. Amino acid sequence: CASSDYLAQLNNEQFF.

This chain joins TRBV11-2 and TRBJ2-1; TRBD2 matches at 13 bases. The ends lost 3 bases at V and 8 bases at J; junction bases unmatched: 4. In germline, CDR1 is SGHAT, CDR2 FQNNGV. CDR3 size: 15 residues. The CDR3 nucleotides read TGTGCCAGCAGCTTCGGACTAGCGGGAGTCCATGAGCAGTTCTTC. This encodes CASSFGLAGVHEQFF.